This T cell receptor beta chain is from a study of blood T cell repertoires in COVID-19. The ends were cut back, 3 bases at V and 2 bases at J, with 29 bases in the middle. CDR3 length: 20 amino acids. Germline V CDR1 and CDR2: MGHRA, YSYEKL. Produced via immunoSEQ multiplex PCR; TCRdb's table is partial and in-frame only. Of around 150,000 clones in the sample, roughly four fifths are singletons; the top ten hold roughly 9%. Sequencing was performed on peripheral blood. The chain links TRBV4-1 to TRBJ2-7, with TRBD1 as a possible D gene (6 bases). The receptor was isolated from a woman in her forties or fifties with active or convalescent COVID-19. CDR3 DNA: TGCGCCAGCAGCCAGAAGGCTCCCGACGCCGGGACATTTTACCCCTACGAGCAGTACTTC. Translating it yields CASSQKAPDAGTFYPYEQYF.